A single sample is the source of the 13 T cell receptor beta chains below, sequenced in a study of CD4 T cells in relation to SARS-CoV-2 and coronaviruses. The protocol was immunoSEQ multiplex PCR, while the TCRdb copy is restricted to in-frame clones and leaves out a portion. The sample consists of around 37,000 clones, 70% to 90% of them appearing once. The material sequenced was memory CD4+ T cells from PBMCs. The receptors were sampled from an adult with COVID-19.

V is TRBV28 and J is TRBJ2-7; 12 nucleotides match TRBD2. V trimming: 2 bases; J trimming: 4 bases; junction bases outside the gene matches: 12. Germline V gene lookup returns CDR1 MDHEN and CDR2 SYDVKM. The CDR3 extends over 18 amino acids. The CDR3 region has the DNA TGTGCCAGCAGTTTACGATCTAGCGGGAGGGGGTTAGGGTACGAGCAGTACTTC. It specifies CASSLRSSGRGLGYEQYF.

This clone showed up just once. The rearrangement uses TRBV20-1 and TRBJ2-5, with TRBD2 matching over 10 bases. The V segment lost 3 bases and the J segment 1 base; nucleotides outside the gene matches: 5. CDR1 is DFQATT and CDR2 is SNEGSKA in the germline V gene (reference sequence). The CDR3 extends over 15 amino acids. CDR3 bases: TGCAGTGCTAGTAAGACTAGCGGGCTCCAAGAGACCCAGTACTTC. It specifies CSASKTSGLQETQYF.

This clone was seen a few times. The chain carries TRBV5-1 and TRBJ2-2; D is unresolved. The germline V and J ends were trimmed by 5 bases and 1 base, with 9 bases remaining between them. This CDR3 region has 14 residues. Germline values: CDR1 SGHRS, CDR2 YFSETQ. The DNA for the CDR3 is TGCGCCAGCAGAAGGAGTGAGAACACCGGGGAGCTGTTTTTT. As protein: CASRRSENTGELFF.

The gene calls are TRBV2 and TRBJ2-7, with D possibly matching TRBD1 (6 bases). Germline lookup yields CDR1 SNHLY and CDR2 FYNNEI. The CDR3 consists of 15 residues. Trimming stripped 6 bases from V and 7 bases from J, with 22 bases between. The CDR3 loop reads CASRDLQGIPREQYF. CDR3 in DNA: TGTGCCAGCAGAGATTTGCAGGGGATCCCGAGGGAGCAGTACTTC.

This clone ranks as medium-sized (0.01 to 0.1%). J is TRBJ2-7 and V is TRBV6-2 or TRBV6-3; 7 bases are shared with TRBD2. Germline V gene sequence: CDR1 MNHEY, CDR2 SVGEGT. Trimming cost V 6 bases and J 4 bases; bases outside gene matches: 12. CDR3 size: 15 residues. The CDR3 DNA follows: TGTGCCAGCAGCGCGGCGTACTCTAGCGGATACGAGCAGTACTTC. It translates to CASSAAYSSGYEQYF.

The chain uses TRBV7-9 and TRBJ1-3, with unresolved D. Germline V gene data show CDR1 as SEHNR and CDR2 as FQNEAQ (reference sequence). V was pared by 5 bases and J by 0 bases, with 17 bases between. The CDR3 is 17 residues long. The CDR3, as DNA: TGTGCCAGCAGCCCCCGTTTTGAGGGAAACTCTGGAAACACCATATATTTT. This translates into CASSPRFEGNSGNTIYF.

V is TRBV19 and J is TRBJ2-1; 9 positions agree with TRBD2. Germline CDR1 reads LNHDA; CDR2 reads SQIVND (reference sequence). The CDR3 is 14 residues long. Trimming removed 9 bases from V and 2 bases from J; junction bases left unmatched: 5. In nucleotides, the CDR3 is TGTGCCAGCCGACCTAGCGGGACCTACAATGAGCAGTTCTTC. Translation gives CASRPSGTYNEQFF.

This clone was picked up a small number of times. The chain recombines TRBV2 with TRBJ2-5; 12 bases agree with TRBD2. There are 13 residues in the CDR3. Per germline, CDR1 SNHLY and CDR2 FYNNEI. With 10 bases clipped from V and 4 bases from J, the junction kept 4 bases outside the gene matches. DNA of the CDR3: TGTGCCACGACGGGACTAGCGGGAGAGACCCAGTACTTC. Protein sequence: CATTGLAGETQYF.

The CDR3 DNA is TGTGCCATCAGTGAGACAGTGGGACTAGCGGGCGGAGCCAAAAACATTCAGTACTTC. Encoded protein: CAISETVGLAGGAKNIQYF. This rearrangement joins TRBV10-3 to TRBJ2-4; 12 bases fit TRBD2. Trimming took 2 bases from V and 0 from J; bases not matched to a gene: 8. The CDR3 extends over 19 amino acids. The germline CDR1 and CDR2 sequences are ENHRY and SYGVKD.

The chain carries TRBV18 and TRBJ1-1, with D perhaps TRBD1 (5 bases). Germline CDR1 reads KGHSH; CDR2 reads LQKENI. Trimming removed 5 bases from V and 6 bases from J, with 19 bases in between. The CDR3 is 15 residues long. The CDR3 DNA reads TGTGCCAGCTCAGAAGTAGAAGGGGTTTTATCTGAAGCTTTCTTT. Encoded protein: CASSEVEGVLSEAFF. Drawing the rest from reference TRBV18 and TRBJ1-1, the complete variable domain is NAGVMQNPRHLVRRRGQEARLRCSPMKGHSHVYWYRQLPEEGLKFMVYLQKENIIDESGMPKERFSAEFPKEGPSILRIQQVVRGDSAAYFCASSEVEGVLSEAFFGQGTRLTVV.

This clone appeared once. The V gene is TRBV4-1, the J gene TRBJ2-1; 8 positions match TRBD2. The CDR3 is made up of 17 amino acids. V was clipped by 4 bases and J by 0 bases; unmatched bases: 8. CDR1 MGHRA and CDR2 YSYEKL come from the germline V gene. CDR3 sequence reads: CASSPPTSESSYNEQFF. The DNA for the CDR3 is TGCGCCAGCAGCCCTCCGACTAGCGAGAGCTCCTACAATGAGCAGTTCTTC.

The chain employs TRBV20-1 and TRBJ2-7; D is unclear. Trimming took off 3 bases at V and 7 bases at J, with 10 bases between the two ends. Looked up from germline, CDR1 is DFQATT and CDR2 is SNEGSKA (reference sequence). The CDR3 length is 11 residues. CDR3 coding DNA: TGCAGTGCTAGCGCAGAGGAGGAGCAGTACTTC. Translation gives CSASAEEEQYF.

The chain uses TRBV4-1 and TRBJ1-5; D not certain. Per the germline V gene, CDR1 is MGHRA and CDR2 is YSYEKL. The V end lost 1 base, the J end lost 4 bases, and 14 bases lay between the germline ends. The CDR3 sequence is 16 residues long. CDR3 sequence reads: CASSQGGSVGNQPQHF. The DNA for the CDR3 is TGCGCCAGCAGCCAAGGAGGGTCAGTGGGAAATCAGCCCCAGCATTTT.